This T cell receptor beta chain appears in the sequencing data of a study of blood T cell repertoires in COVID-19. Overall study: The United States, Italy and Spain were the sources of the acute and convalescent COVID-19 samples. T cells, B-cell-depleted T cells, or PBMCs supplied cDNA or gDNA.

The CDR3 extends over 17 amino acids. CDR1 and CDR2 (germline): SGHNT, YYREEE (reference sequence). V was pared by 0 bases and J by 2 bases, with 6 bases of the junction left unmatched. Per the study methods: Nucleated cell counts were estimated from reference gene primer amplification. TCRdb's table, derived via immunoSEQ multiplex PCR, lists solely in-frame clones and lacks some. From that table come the V and J calls and clone size; the DNA was used to work out D and trimming. This table holds hundreds of thousands of clones, around nine tenths found once. This TCR was sampled from a man aged 18-30 years with active or convalescent COVID-19. The material sequenced was peripheral blood. The chain carries TRBV5-4 and TRBJ1-3; 9 positions agree with TRBD1. The CDR3 sequence is CASSLGYRQGAGNTIYF. CDR3 nucleotides: TGTGCCAGCAGCTTGGGATATCGACAGGGGGCTGGAAACACCATATATTTT. Full variable domain (rest looked up from reference TRBV5-4 and TRBJ1-3): ETGVTQSPTHLIKTRGQQVTLRCSSQSGHNTVSWYQQALGQGPQFIFQYYREEENGRGNFPPRFSGLQFPNYSSELNVNALELDDSALYLCASSLGYRQGAGNTIYFGEGSWLTVV.